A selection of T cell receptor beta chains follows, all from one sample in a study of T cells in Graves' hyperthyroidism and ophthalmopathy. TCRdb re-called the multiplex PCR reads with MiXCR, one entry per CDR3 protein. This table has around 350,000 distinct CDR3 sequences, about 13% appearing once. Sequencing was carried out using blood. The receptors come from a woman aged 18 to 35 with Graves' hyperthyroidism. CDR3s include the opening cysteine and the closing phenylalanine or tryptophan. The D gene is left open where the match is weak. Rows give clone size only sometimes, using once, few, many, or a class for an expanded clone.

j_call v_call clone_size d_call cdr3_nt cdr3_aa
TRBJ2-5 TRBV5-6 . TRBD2 TGTGCCAGCAGCCCCAGTGGACTAGCGCTAGAGACCCAGTACTTC CASSPSGLALETQYF
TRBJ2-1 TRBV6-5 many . TGTGCCAGCAGTTACTCTACAGCCAACAATGAGCAGTTCTTC CASSYSTANNEQFF
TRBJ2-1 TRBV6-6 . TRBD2 TGTGCCAGCAGTTACTCGGCTAGCGGGAGTATCAATGAGCAGTTCTTC CASSYSASGSINEQFF
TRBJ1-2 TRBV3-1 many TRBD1 TGTGCCAGCAGCCCCTCCATGGCGGGACAGGGGGATGGCTACACCTTC CASSPSMAGQGDGYTF
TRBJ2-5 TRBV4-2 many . TGTGCCAGCAGCCAAGACGGAGCGGGCCAAGAGACCCAGTACTTC CASSQDGAGQETQYF
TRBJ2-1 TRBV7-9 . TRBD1 TGTGCCAGCAGCTTCAACCGGAACCCCGGGACAGGGAAGTTCTTC CASSFNRNPGTGKFF
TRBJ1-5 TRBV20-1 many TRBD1 TGCAGTGCTAGACACACAGGGGGCGCGGGGCAGCCCCAGCATTTT CSARHTGGAGQPQHF
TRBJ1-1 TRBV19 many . TGTGCCAGTAGTTGGACAGCTGATAACACTGAAGCTTTCTTT CASSWTADNTEAFF
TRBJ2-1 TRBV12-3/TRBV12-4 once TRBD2 TGTGCCAGCAGCATCCAGCGGGAGCCCAAAGATGAGCAGTTCTTC CASSIQREPKDEQFF
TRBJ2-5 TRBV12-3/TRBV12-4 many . TGTGCCAGCAGTTTATACAGCGACGGGGAGACCCAGTACTTC CASSLYSDGETQYF
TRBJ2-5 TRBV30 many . TGTGCCTGGAATACGGGGCAAGAGACCCAGTACTTC CAWNTGQETQYF
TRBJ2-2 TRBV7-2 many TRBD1 TGTGCCAGCAGCCTTCACCGGGACAGGGGGCCGGTCCGGGAGCTGTTTTTT CASSLHRDRGPVRELFF
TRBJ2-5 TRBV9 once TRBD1 TGTGCCAGCAGCGGACAGGGTTATACGGCCCAGTACTTC CASSGQGYTAQYF
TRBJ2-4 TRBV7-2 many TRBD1 TGTGCCAGCAGCTCTCCCGGGACAGGGTTAGCCAAAAACATTCAGTACTTC CASSSPGTGLAKNIQYF
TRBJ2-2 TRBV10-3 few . TGTGCCATCAGCCCGCGGGACACAAAAAGTTGGAACACCGGGGAGCTGTTTTTT CAISPRDTKSWNTGELFF
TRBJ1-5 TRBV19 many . TGTGCCAGTAGTATCGACCGCCGCCCCAATCAGCCCCAGCATTTT CASSIDRRPNQPQHF
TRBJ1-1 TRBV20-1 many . TGCAGTGATGGCCGATTAGAAGCTTTCTTT CSDGRLEAFF
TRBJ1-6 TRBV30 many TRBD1 TGTGCCTGGAGTGACAGGGGAAATTCACCCCTCCACTTT CAWSDRGNSPLHF
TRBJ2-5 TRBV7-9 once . TGTGCCAGCAGTTCTAGAGCCGGGATTGAGACCCAGTACTTC CASSSRAGIETQYF
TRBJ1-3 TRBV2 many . TGTGCCAGCAGTGAATTACCCGGTATCTCTGGAAACACCATATATTTT CASSELPGISGNTIYF
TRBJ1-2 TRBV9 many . TGTGCCAGCAGCGTAGCTCAGAGCTATGGCTACACCTTC CASSVAQSYGYTF
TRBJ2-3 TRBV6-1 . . TGTGCCAGCAGCCTCATTTCCTCAGATACGCAGTATTTT CASSLISSDTQYF
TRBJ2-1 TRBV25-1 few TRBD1 TGTGCCAGCAGTGACAACAGGGGCAAGAGTTACAATGAGCAGTTCTTC CASSDNRGKSYNEQFF
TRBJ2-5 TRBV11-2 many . TGTGCCAGCAGCTTAGTGGGGGGGGCCATCGAGACCCAGTACTTC CASSLVGGAIETQYF
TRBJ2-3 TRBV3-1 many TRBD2 TGTGCCAGCAGTCGGGGGGGGTTGGAAGATACGCAGTATTTT CASSRGGLEDTQYF
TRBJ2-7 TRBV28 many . TGTGCCAGCAGTTCAACGGGGTCGGTTAATTACGAGCAGTACTTC CASSSTGSVNYEQYF
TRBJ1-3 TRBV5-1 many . TGCGCCAGCAGCTTGACAGGGTACGGAAACACCATATATTTT CASSLTGYGNTIYF
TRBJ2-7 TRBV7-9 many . TGTGCCAGCAGCTTAGAGGTGACAGCCTTCAAGCAGTACTTC CASSLEVTAFKQYF
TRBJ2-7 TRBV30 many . TGTGCCTGGAGTCCCCCGAGCTCCTACGAGCAGTACTTC CAWSPPSSYEQYF
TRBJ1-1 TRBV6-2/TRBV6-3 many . TGTGCCAGCAGATACGTCAGGGGCGCTGAAGCTTTCTTT CASRYVRGAEAFF
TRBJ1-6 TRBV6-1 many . TGTGCCAGCACGGACAGAGGCACCGGGAGTTCACCCCTCCACTTT CASTDRGTGSSPLHF
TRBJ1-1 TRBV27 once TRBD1 TGTGCCAGCAGTGTAGGGACAGCTCCTAGTTACACTGAAGCTTTCTTT CASSVGTAPSYTEAFF
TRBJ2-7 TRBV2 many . TGTGCCAGCAGTCCCTGGGTCTCCTACGAGCAGTACTTC CASSPWVSYEQYF
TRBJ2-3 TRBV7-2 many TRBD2 TGTGCCAGCAGCTGGGGAGGGACTACGAACACAGATACGCAGTATTTT CASSWGGTTNTDTQYF
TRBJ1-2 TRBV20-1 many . TGCAGTGCTAGAGATTCCCGGGGGTCCCTTCTATTAGACGGCTACACCTTC CSARDSRGSLLLDGYTF
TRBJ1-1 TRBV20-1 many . TGCAGTGCGAGAGGATTATCAAACACTGAAGCTTTCTTT CSARGLSNTEAFF
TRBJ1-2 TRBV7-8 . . TGTGCCAGCAGCTTATTGTTCCCCCGGGACCATATTACCAACTATGGCTACACCTTC CASSLLFPRDHITNYGYTF
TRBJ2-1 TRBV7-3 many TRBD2 TGTGCCAGCAGCTTAAACATAGCGGGGGGCAATGAGCAGTTCTTC CASSLNIAGGNEQFF
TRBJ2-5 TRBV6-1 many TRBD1 TGTGCCAGCAGTCTGATGACAGGGCAGGAGACCCAGTACTTC CASSLMTGQETQYF
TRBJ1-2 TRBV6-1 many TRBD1 TGTGCCAGCACGACAGGGATCTATGGCTACACCTTC CASTTGIYGYTF
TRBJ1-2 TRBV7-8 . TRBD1 TGTGCCAGCAGCCCAGAGCGGACAGGGGGAAGCTATGGCTACACCTTC CASSPERTGGSYGYTF
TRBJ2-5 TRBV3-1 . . TGTGCCAGCAGCTCCCAGGAGGGGGCGGAAGAGACCCAGTACTTC CASSSQEGAEETQYF
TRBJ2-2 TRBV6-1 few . TGTGCCAGCAGTAAGGAACCGAACACCGGGGAGCTGTTTTTT CASSKEPNTGELFF
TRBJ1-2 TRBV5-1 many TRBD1 TGCGCCAGCGGTTTGGGACAGGGAGCGATGGTGCTTTCTGGCTACACCTTC CASGLGQGAMVLSGYTF
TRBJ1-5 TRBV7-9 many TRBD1 TGTGCCAGCAGTCTGGGACAGGGAGATCAGCCCCAGCATTTT CASSLGQGDQPQHF
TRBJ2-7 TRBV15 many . TGTGCCACCAGCCGACGATCTTTCCAGCGCGAGCAGTACTTC CATSRRSFQREQYF